Only a few counts were recorded for the clone carrying this TCR beta chain. Antigen unknown. This record belongs to a study of identical twins. TCRdb passed the 5' RACE reads through MiXCR, listing each CDR3 protein once. The repertoire consists of roughly 1.6 million distinct CDR3 sequences, with about 31% occurring once and the leading ten covering about 0.27%. General study results and limits: Carriage of fewer insertions was seen in abundant cord blood beta clonotypes, whereas memory repertoires showed none.

The ends were cut back, 3 bases at V and 8 bases at J, with 12 bases in the middle. The CDR3 has 13 residues. The TCR sequence derives from a newborn girl in good health. The chain is built from TRBV12-3 or TRBV12-4 and TRBJ2-3, with a possible D match to TRBD1 (6 bases). The sample was cord blood. For the CDR3, the DNA is TGTGCCAGCAGTTTCTTGGGGGCAGGTACGCAGTATTTT. This encodes CASSFLGAGTQYF.